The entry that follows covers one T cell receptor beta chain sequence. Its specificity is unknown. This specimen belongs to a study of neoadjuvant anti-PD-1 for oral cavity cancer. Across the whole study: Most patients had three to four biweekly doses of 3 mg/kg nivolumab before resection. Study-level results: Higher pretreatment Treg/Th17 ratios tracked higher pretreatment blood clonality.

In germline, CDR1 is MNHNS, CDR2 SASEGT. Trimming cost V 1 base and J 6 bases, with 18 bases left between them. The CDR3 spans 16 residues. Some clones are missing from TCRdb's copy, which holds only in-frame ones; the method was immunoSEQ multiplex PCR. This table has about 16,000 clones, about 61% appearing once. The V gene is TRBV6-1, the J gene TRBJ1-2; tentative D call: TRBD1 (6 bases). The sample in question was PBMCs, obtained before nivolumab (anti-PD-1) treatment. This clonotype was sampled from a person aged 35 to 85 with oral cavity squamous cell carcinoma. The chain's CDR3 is CASSEGVGGRADGYTF. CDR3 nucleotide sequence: TGTGCCAGCAGTGAAGGGGTAGGGGGGAGGGCGGATGGCTACACCTTC.